The rows below give T cell receptor gamma chains drawn from one sample of a study of intestinal T cells in coeliac disease. TCRdb re-called the multiplex PCR reads through CATT. The sample shows more than 1,000 gamma-chain clones, about 45% of them seen only once. Sequenced sample: a duodenal biopsy. Source of these receptors: a human donor with celiac disease. Both conserved end residues are part of each CDR3. Not all rows give a size; the values are once, few, many and, for expanded clones, a class.

few,TRGV10,TRGJ1/TRGJ2,CAAWDYIPTYYKKLF,TGTGCTGCGTGGGATTATATCCCCACTTATTATAAGAAACTCTTT
NA,TRGV8,TRGJ1/TRGJ2,CATGPREKLF,TGTGCCACCGGCCCCAGGGAGAAACTCTTT
few,TRGV10,TRGJ1/TRGJ2,CAAWLIKKLF,TGTGCTGCGTGGCTAATTAAAAAACTCTTT
few,TRGV9,TRGJ1/TRGJ2,CALWEVSSNYYKKLF,TGTGCCTTGTGGGAGGTGTCCTCCAATTATTATAAGAAACTCTTT
NA,TRGV3,TRGJ1/TRGJ2,CATWDRRGYKKLF,TGTGCCACCTGGGACAGGCGGGGGTATAAGAAACTCTTT
NA,TRGV11,TRGJ1/TRGJ2,CACGRPGIIYKKLF,TGTGCCTGCGGCCGTCCGGGAATTATTTATAAGAAACTCTTT
few,TRGV9,TRGJ1/TRGJ2,CALWEISFCYYKKLF,TGTGCCTTGTGGGAGATTTCGTTTTGTTATTATAAGAAACTCTTT
NA,TRGV2,TRGJ1/TRGJ2,CATWEAHELF,TGTGCCACCTGGGAAGCCCATGAACTCTTT
few,TRGV3,TRGJ1/TRGJ2,CATAGTPWHYKKLF,TGTGCCACGGCTGGCACCCCGTGGCATTATAAGAAACTCTTT
few,TRGV2,TRGJP1,CATWDGLYTTGWFKIF,TGTGCCACCTGGGACGGATTATATACCACTGGTTGGTTCAAGATATTT
large,TRGV2,TRGJP2,CATSTGSSDWIKTF,TGTGCCACCTCGACGGGGAGTAGTGATTGGATCAAGACGTTT
NA,TRGV8,TRGJ1/TRGJ2,CATWVRHYYKKLF,TGTGCCACCTGGGTGAGGCATTATTATAAGAAACTCTTT
NA,TRGV2,TRGJ1/TRGJ2,CATDLYDGEKLF,TGTGCCACTGATCTATATGATGGGGAGAAACTCTTT
NA,TRGV8,TRGJ1/TRGJ2,CATWEMNYYKKLF,TGTGCCACCTGGGAAATGAATTATTATAAGAAACTCTTT
NA,TRGV10,TRGJ1/TRGJ2,CAAPNYYKKLF,TGTGCTGCGCCCAATTATTATAAGAAACTCTTT
NA,TRGV8,TRGJ1/TRGJ2,CATWDRWDKKLF,TGTGCCACCTGGGATAGGTGGGATAAGAAACTCTTT
NA,TRGV2,TRGJP2,CATWDGGLRSDWIKTF,TGTGCCACCTGGGACGGAGGCCTAAGGAGTGATTGGATCAAGACGTTT
NA,TRGV2,TRGJP2,CATWDEGLRSDWIKTF,TGTGCCACCTGGGACGAGGGCCTAAGGAGTGATTGGATCAAGACGTTT
NA,TRGV2,TRGJ1/TRGJ2,CATWDGRGGEKLF,TGTGCCACCTGGGACGGCCGGGGGGGGGAGAAACTCTTT
few,TRGV3,TRGJ1/TRGJ2,CATWDRRSDYKKLF,TGTGCCACCTGGGACAGGCGAAGTGATTATAAGAAACTCTTT
NA,TRGV2,TRGJ1/TRGJ2,CATWDGRRWYKKLF,TGTGCCACCTGGGACGGCAGACGGTGGTATAAGAAACTCTTT
once,TRGV10,TRGJP1,CAAWDFRITTGWFKIF,TGTGCTGCGTGGGATTTCCGTATTACCACTGGTTGGTTCAAGATATTT
NA,TRGV5,TRGJ1/TRGJ2,CATWDRLTSPLSQYYKKLF,TGTGCCACCTGGGACAGGCTAACCTCCCCTCTCTCTCAATATTATAAGAAACTCTTT
NA,TRGV4,TRGJP2,CATWGGVGDWIKTF,TGTGCCACCTGGGGGGGTGTAGGTGATTGGATCAAGACGTTT
few,TRGV4,TRGJ1/TRGJ2,CATSRVAAWNYYKKLF,TGTGCCACCTCAAGGGTGGCCGCCTGGAATTATTATAAGAAACTCTTT
NA,TRGV10,TRGJ1/TRGJ2,CAAWVYKKLF,TGTGCTGCGTGGGTTTATAAGAAACTCTTT
NA,TRGV11,TRGJ1/TRGJ2,CACWIRHGTFYYKKLF,TGTGCCTGCTGGATTAGGCACGGAACATTTTATTATAAGAAACTCTTT
NA,TRGV5,TRGJ1/TRGJ2,CATWDNSGLRIYYKKLF,TGTGCCACCTGGGACAACTCTGGTCTTCGAATTTATTATAAGAAACTCTTT
few,TRGV2,TRGJ1/TRGJ2,CATWVNYYKKLF,TGTGCCACCTGGGTAAATTATTATAAGAAACTCTTT
few,TRGV10,TRGJP2,CAAWDLLWVKTF,TGTGCTGCGTGGGATCTACTCTGGGTCAAGACGTTT
NA,TRGV2,TRGJP2,CATWDGRRVNWIKTF,TGTGCCACCTGGGACGGGCGAAGAGTGAATTGGATCAAGACGTTT
few,TRGV8,TRGJ1/TRGJ2,CATWDNTGEKLF,TGTGCCACCTGGGATAATACGGGCGAAAAACTCTTT
NA,TRGV2,TRGJ1/TRGJ2,CADLGRAFYKKLF,TGTGCCGACCTGGGACGGGCATTCTATAAGAAACTCTTT
NA,TRGV4,TRGJ1/TRGJ2,CATWDGWLGYKKLF,TGTGCCACCTGGGACGGGTGGTTAGGATATAAGAAACTCTTT
NA,TRGV2,TRGJP2,CATWDGRLDDIYSSDWIKTF,TGTGCCACCTGGGACGGCCGTCTCGACGATATATATAGTAGTGATTGGATCAAGACGTTT
large,TRGV9,TRGJ1/TRGJ2,CALWEVDHYKKLF,TGTGCCTTGTGGGAGGTAGATCATTATAAGAAACTCTTT
few,TRGV4,TRGJ1/TRGJ2,CATWSLYKKLF,TGTGCCACCTGGTCTTTGTATAAGAAACTCTTT
few,TRGV8,TRGJP2,CATWDKGGSDWIKTF,TGTGCCACCTGGGATAAGGGCGGTAGTGATTGGATCAAGACGTTT
few,TRGV2,TRGJP1,CATWDDRLGWFKIF,TGTGCCACCTGGGACGACCGACTTGGTTGGTTCAAGATATTT
NA,TRGV8,TRGJ1/TRGJ2,CATWKMSDYKKLF,TGTGCCACCTGGAAAATGTCAGACTATAAGAAACTCTTT
NA,TRGV8,TRGJ1/TRGJ2,CATWDRGSTYYKKLF,TGTGCCACCTGGGATAGAGGCAGTACTTATTATAAGAAACTCTTT
NA,TRGV10,TRGJ1/TRGJ2,CAAWVKKLF,TGTGCTGCGTGGGTTAAGAAACTCTTT
few,TRGV8,TRGJ1/TRGJ2,CATWERYKKLF,TGTGCCACCTGGGAGAGGTATAAGAAACTCTTT
NA,TRGV9,TRGJ1/TRGJ2,CALCVDKKLF,TGTGCCTTGTGTGTGGATAAGAAACTCTTT
NA,TRGV8,TRGJP2,CAPGHSDWIKTF,TGTGCACCTGGTCATAGTGATTGGATCAAGACGTTT
few,TRGV10,TRGJ1/TRGJ2,CAGPNKKLF,TGTGCTGGGCCGAATAAGAAACTCTTT
few,TRGV3,TRGJ1/TRGJ2,CATWDRPVVEKLF,TGTGCCACCTGGGACAGGCCGGTTGTTGAGAAGCTCTTT
NA,TRGV8,TRGJ1/TRGJ2,CATWVCDYYKKLF,TGTGCCACCTGGGTTTGCGATTATTATAAGAAACTCTTT
few,TRGV2,TRGJ1/TRGJ2,CATWGYKKLF,TGTGCCACCTGGGGTTATAAGAAACTCTTT
NA,TRGV10,TRGJ1/TRGJ2,CAAWGADYYKKLF,TGTGCTGCGTGGGGAGCCGATTATTATAAGAAACTCTTT
NA,TRGV3,TRGJ1/TRGJ2,CATWAEIGYKKLF,TGTGCCACCTGGGCCGAAATCGGGTATAAGAAACTCTTT